This T cell receptor beta chain originates from a study of shared clonotypes between healthy human individuals (dated by TCRdb to 2020 to 2022). General notes on the study: The cohort comprised two women and a few men aged 18 to 49 years. Per donor, three plates each were used for CD4 naive and CD4 memory, two for CD8 naive, and one for CD8 memory. To estimate repertoire size and how much clonotype sharing occurs between individuals, the study deeply sequenced the blood TCR repertoires of a handful of healthy adults. To increase sequencing depth and limit assay-specific biases, different laboratories used diverse techniques to prepare libraries and sequence TCR repertoires. Leukapheresis yielded between about 0.9 and 9.5 billion PBMCs per donor. Points the paper makes about the study in general: Sampling was restricted to blood, and TCR repertoires in tissue are likely to differ from TCR repertoires in blood. The small number of donors limited the genetic and exposure-history diversity represented. Higher generation probabilities were observed for clonotypes shared by all four sorted-subset donors than for non-shared clonotypes. Pairwise subsampling indicated that sequencing depth was expected to affect the degree of clonotype sharing among donors. Even with the large sequencing depth, rarefaction of the sorted-subset datasets indicated that sequencing was incomplete. Larger estimated clonotype richness was generally found for naive subsets than for memory subsets. Across a handful of donors, approximately 5% of naive CD4, approximately 4% of naive CD8, 2% to 2.5% of memory CD4, and under 0.45% of memory CD8 clonotypes were shared.

The germline V gene (reference sequence) supplies CDR1 LNHDA and CDR2 SQIVND. Measured from the cysteine to the phenylalanine, the CDR3 is 14 residues long. Just CDR3 DNA is preserved here, 42 bases in frame from base 1. V gives up 0 bases and J gives up 6 bases, and the segment between their germline ends measures 12 bases. The donors were healthy, HIV-negative adults who had no recently reported acute infections or vaccinations. Only Caucasian adults living in Nashville, Tennessee, USA were represented among the donors. CD4+ T cells were enriched by magnetic negative selection, after which naive cells were positively selected on CD45RA and the negative fraction was taken as the memory subset. Blood was collected by leukapheresis, and PBMCs were isolated by Ficoll-Histopaque density gradient centrifugation and then cryopreserved in liquid nitrogen vapor phase. Analytical flow cytometry was used to check the purity and quantity of each magnetically sorted T cell population. Genomic DNA was isolated from each sorted fraction and quantified by UV absorbance on a Nanodrop 2000c.

This clone came up many times. Its recognized antigen is unknown. Base quality data are lacking; no much larger clone is found one base away. Using the deep immunoSEQ assay, multiplex PCR amplified TCR CDR3 regions from genomic DNA. Genomic DNA extracted from each cell subset was distributed evenly over all wells of several immunoSEQ 96-well plates, and each plate served as one replicate. For sorted subsets, 150 to 250 ng genomic DNA, equal to about 30,000 T cell genomes, was loaded into each replicate PCR. The purified libraries were quantified using a Qubit 3.0 fluorometer, sized with a Bioanalyzer 2100, and then quantified again using the KAPA Library Quantification kit. Every immunoSEQ 96-well plate was sequenced on a separate single-read 150-cycle Illumina NextSeq 550 flow cell. The paper's data handling went like this. Because only junctional sequences without quality scores were contained in the immunoSEQ output, filtering matching that applied to full-length reads could not be performed. Sequences were annotated with PyIR, a Python wrapper for IgBLAST v1.9, using IMGT germline references to assign V/J genes and CDR3. Any read was removed if the V/J assignment was weak (E-value above 1e-6), the CDR3 was missing, or the read contained stop codons, out-of-frame junctions, or ambiguous translated residues. V3J clonotypes were defined as sequences sharing an identical inferred V gene, J gene, and CDR3 amino acid sequence. Percentage overlap between repertoires was calculated by dividing the number of shared unique clonotypes by the size of the smaller repertoire. RTK rarefaction, the Chao1 estimator, and Recon v2.1 estimates of unobserved clonotypes were used to assess repertoire richness. OLGA was used to compute generation probabilities for all TCRbeta clonotypes that the gDNA method yielded from a handful of donors. TCRdb re-hosts the immuneACCESS table, in-frame sequences only. Its copies lack some clones; in the studies checked, an unresolved V gene accounts for under half of them, and the cause for the rest is not known. V, J and clone size are those of that table, while D and trimming were read from the DNA. The sample table holds roughly 700,000 clones, of which around 72% were seen once. The top ten clonotypes cover about 1.8% of the sample.

The TCR sequence derives from a woman aged 30 to 39 in good health. The chain was built from TRBV19 and TRBJ2-7; too little of a D gene remains to name it. The sequencing input was memory CD4+ T cells sorted from blood. The cell subset or site label here, explained by the study, means: CD45RA-negative fraction. The CDR3 in this case is CASSIDLRTVEQYF. The DNA reads as follows: TGTGCCAGTAGTATAGATCTAAGGACGGTCGAGCAGTACTTC.